This T cell receptor beta chain is from a study of control samples from healthy donors and cancer patients. Assay: immunoSEQ multiplex PCR; the TCRdb copy retains only in-frame clones and omits some. The sample contains fewer than 300,000 clones, over 70% of which appear only once. Sequencing input: PBMCs. This clonotype was sampled from a woman aged 60-75 years with lung cancer.

CDR3 region: CASSPWRVGELFF. CDR3 nucleotide sequence: TGTGCCAGTAGCCCATGGAGGGTGGGGGAGCTGTTTTTT. The J gene is TRBJ2-2, the V gene TRBV19; the D gene is possibly TRBD2 (6 bases). CDR3 length: 13 amino acids. CDR1 LNHDA and CDR2 SQIVND come from the germline V gene (reference sequence). Deletions cut 6 bases from V and 8 bases from J, with 13 bases between.